One and the same sample provided the 22 T cell receptor beta chains below, sequenced in a study of blood T cells in healthy people across ages (dated by TCRdb to between 2014 and 2017). Library preparation was by 5' RACE. The instrument given in TCRdb is Illumina HiSeq 2500. A second roughly 6 to 12 cycle PCR used a sample-barcoded 5' primer and a J-beta primer mix. Using fastp at Q25 and MiXCR, TCRdb reprocessed the public reads and kept productive beta chains. Entries are consolidated by CDR3 protein sequence, retaining the most common genes and DNA. The sample profile shows about 1.6 million distinct CDR3 sequences; roughly a third of them were found once. The ten largest clonotypes hold about 10% of the sample. The sample comprised blood. The receptor source for this set is a young woman in good health.

V is TRBV15 and J is TRBJ1-5; D may be TRBD1 (6 bases). Trimming stripped 6 bases from V and 1 base from J, with 10 bases between. The germline V gene has CDR1 LNHNV and CDR2 YYDKDF (reference sequence). The CDR3 extends over 14 amino acids. CDR3 coding DNA: TGTGCCACCAGTTCGGACAGCAGCAATCAGCCCCAGCATTTT. Encoded protein: CATSSDSSNQPQHF.

This clonotype appeared a few times. The genes are TRBV6-1 and TRBJ2-7, with TRBD2 as a possible D gene (6 bases). V was clipped by 4 bases and J by 7 bases, with 14 bases between them. The germline V gene has CDR1 MNHNS and CDR2 SASEGT. The CDR3 has 13 residues. As DNA, the CDR3 is TGTGCCAGCAGTGTCGGAGGGCCGGGAGAGCAGTACTTC. Translating it yields CASSVGGPGEQYF.

Only a few counts were recorded for this clonotype. The chain is built from TRBV12-3 or TRBV12-4 and TRBJ2-3; TRBD2 aligns across 12 bases. The ends lost 3 bases at V and 5 bases at J; junction bases unmatched: 3. The CDR3 is 15 amino acids. The CDR3 region is CASSLLAGGIDTQYF. Here the CDR3 DNA reads TGTGCCAGCAGTTTGCTAGCGGGGGGGATAGATACGCAGTATTTT.

Written as DNA, the CDR3 is TGTGCCAGCAACGGGGACAGGGGCATTAATCAGCCCCAGCATTTT. Amino acids: CASNGDRGINQPQHF. This rearrangement joins TRBV28 to TRBJ1-5; 10 nucleotides line up with TRBD1. Losses at the gene ends were 7 bases for V and 4 bases for J; bases not matched to a gene: 7. The length of the CDR3 is 15 residues. Germline V gives CDR1 MDHEN, CDR2 SYDVKM.

This chain connects TRBV10-3 to TRBJ2-7; TRBD2 agrees at 11 bases. The V gene end was trimmed by 10 bases and the J gene end by 4 bases; junction bases not matched to a gene: 6. Germline loops: CDR1 ENHRY, CDR2 SYGVKD. This CDR3 has 13 amino acids. CDR3 residues: CATRLAGNYEQYF. The CDR3 DNA follows: TGTGCCACCCGACTAGCGGGGAATTACGAGCAGTACTTC.

Only a few counts were recorded for this clonotype. The chain uses TRBV7-2 and TRBJ2-5; D is uncertain. CDR3 size: 13 residues. V was clipped by 5 bases and J by 1 base, with 8 bases between them. Germline V gene sequence: CDR1 SGHTA, CDR2 FQGNSA. CDR3 residues: CASSRAAQETQYF. CDR3 nucleotide sequence: TGTGCCAGCAGCCGTGCCGCCCAAGAGACCCAGTACTTC. Full variable domain (outside the CDR3, taken from reference TRBV7-2 and TRBJ2-5): GAGVSQSPSNKVTEKGKDVELRCDPISGHTALYWYRQSLGQGLEFLIYFQGNSAPDKSGLPSDRFSAERTGGSVSTLTIQRTQQEDSAVYLCASSRAAQETQYFGPGTRLLVL.

This clonotype has just a few counts. The chain carries TRBV21-1 and TRBJ2-7; no check of the table's D call, TRBD2, against the DNA was made. TRBV21-1 is given as a pseudogene. The CDR3 sequence is 15 residues long. As DNA, the CDR3 is TGTGCCAGCAGCCACGAGGGCAGGGTTCGGTACGAGCAGTACTTC. It encodes CASSHEGRVRYEQYF.

V and J are TRBV7-2 and TRBJ2-6; D possibly corresponds to TRBD1 (5 bases). The CDR3 consists of 16 residues. V lost 1 base and J 2 bases, leaving 9 bases between the germline ends. Per germline, CDR1 SGHTA and CDR2 FQGNSA. The CDR3 loop reads CASSLVVGAGANVLTF. CDR3 sequence (DNA): TGTGCCAGCAGCTTAGTGGTAGGGGCTGGGGCCAACGTCCTGACTTTC.

Only a few counts were recorded for this clonotype. The chain uses TRBV27 and TRBJ2-3; 11 bases are shared with TRBD1. After removal of 4 bases from V and 0 bases from J, the junction contained 0 bases not matched to a gene. CDR1 MNHEY and CDR2 SMNVEV come from the germline V gene (reference sequence). The CDR3 covers 15 residues. The CDR3 coding sequence is TGTGCCAGCAGTTGGGACAGGGGGAGCACAGATACGCAGTATTTT. Residues: CASSWDRGSTDTQYF.

The table lists this clonotype with a few counts. This chain connects TRBV20-1 to TRBJ2-7; 12 positions agree with TRBD1. CDR1 is DFQATT, CDR2 SNEGSKA, per germline (reference sequence). This CDR3 has 15 amino acids. V lost 8 bases to trimming and J lost 1 base; unmatched junction nucleotides: 9. The CDR3 is CSILTGQGASYEQYF. The CDR3 nucleotides are TGCAGTATCCTTACGGGACAGGGGGCGTCCTACGAGCAGTACTTC.

This clonotype has a count of ten or more. This chain uses TRBV29-1 with TRBJ1-2, with D possibly being TRBD1 (5 bases). V was cut by 8 bases and J by 4 bases, with 14 bases left in between. Germline V gene lookup returns CDR1 SQVTM and CDR2 ANQGSEA. CDR3 length equals 12 residues. This chain's CDR3 is CSSHRLTYGYTF. DNA for the CDR3: TGCAGCAGCCACAGGTTAACCTATGGCTACACCTTC.

The J gene is TRBJ1-1, the V gene TRBV29-1; D is unclear. Germline loops: CDR1 SQVTM, CDR2 ANQGSEA. The CDR3 sequence is 14 residues long. V dropped 4 bases and J dropped 6 bases, with 18 bases sitting between them. CDR3 nucleotide sequence: TGCAGCGTTGCAATTGACCGGGTCGTCGCTGAAGCTTTCTTT. Protein sequence: CSVAIDRVVAEAFF.

This clonotype was seen repeatedly, ten times or more. The chain is built from TRBV29-1 and TRBJ2-3; 11 bases are shared with TRBD2. With 6 bases clipped from V and 2 bases from J, the junction kept 7 bases outside the gene matches. The germline CDR1 and CDR2 sequences are SQVTM and ANQGSEA. CDR3 size: 15 residues. The CDR3 sequence is CSVTGTSGPTDTQYF. The CDR3 DNA follows: TGCAGCGTGACCGGGACTAGCGGACCCACAGATACGCAGTATTTT.

This chain joins TRBV10-3 and TRBJ2-1; 7 nucleotides line up with TRBD2. The CDR3 sequence is 13 residues long. The V gene end was trimmed by 11 bases and the J gene end by 5 bases; junction bases not matched to a gene: 9. CDR1 and CDR2 (germline): ENHRY, SYGVKD. CDR3 bases: TGTGCCGCTACTAGCGCGGAAGACAATGAGCAGTTCTTC. Residues: CAATSAEDNEQFF.

V and J are TRBV20-1 and TRBJ2-7; 10 bases fit TRBD1. Per the germline V gene, CDR1 is DFQATT and CDR2 is SNEGSKA (reference sequence). The CDR3 runs 14 residues. V shed 2 bases, J shed 2 bases, and the junction held 3 bases outside the gene matches. The CDR3 DNA reads as TGCAGTGCTAGAACGGGACAGGGGACCTACGAGCAGTACTTC. It specifies CSARTGQGTYEQYF.

The V and J genes are TRBV6-2 or TRBV6-3 and TRBJ2-5, with 9 bases aligning to TRBD2. The CDR3 contains 17 residues. The junction had 7 bases not matched to a gene; V was cut back by 0 bases and J by 2 bases. CDR1 MNHEY and CDR2 SVGEGT come from the germline V gene. CDR3 DNA: TGTGCCAGCAGTTACTCGGGGCTAGCGGGATTACAAGAGACCCAGTACTTC. Translating it yields CASSYSGLAGLQETQYF.

This clonotype showed up just a few times. The chain has TRBV6-6 and TRBJ2-7, with 7 positions matching TRBD1. Germline V gene sequence: CDR1 MNHNY, CDR2 SVGAGI (reference sequence). The CDR3 is 15 amino acids. The ends lost 2 bases at V and 3 bases at J; junction bases unmatched: 7. The CDR3 region has the DNA TGTGCCAGCAGTTACAATTCCGGGACAGACTACGAGCAGTACTTC. Translated, it gives CASSYNSGTDYEQYF.

Only one count was recorded for this clonotype. The junction differs from germline at one of its ends, possibly a read error. The chain has TRBV5-1 and TRBJ2-7; a possible D gene is TRBD1 (6 bases). CDR1 is SGHRS and CDR2 is YFSETQ in the germline V gene. This CDR3 spans 12 amino acids. The CDR3 DNA follows: TGCGCCAGCAGCTTCGACAGGCACGAGAAGTACTTC. This encodes CASSFDRHEKYF. Together with reference TRBV5-1 and TRBJ2-7, the CDR3 gives the full variable domain: KAGVTQTPRYLIKTRGQQVTLSCSPISGHRSVSWYQQTPGQGLQFLFEYFSETQRNKGNFPGRFSGRQFSNSRSEMNVSTLELGDSALYLCASSFDRHEKYFGPGTRLTVT.

J is TRBJ2-4 and V is TRBV20-1, with a weak D call TRBD1 (6 bases). CDR1 and CDR2 (germline): DFQATT, SNEGSKA (reference sequence). This CDR3 is built from 14 residues. The CDR3 is CSLDSRIAKNIQYF. CDR3 coding DNA: TGCAGCCTGGACAGCCGGATAGCCAAAAACATTCAGTACTTC.

In the case of this clonotype: Compared with germline, one end of the junction differs, possibly owing to a read error. The genes are TRBV6-1 and TRBJ2-7; 7 bases are a match to TRBD1. The germline gives CDR1 MNHNS, CDR2 SASEGT. This CDR3 is built from 18 residues. The CDR3 nucleotides read TGTGCCAGCAGCGAAGCCACCCCCAGGGGGACGAGCTCCTACGAGCAGTACTTC. This encodes CASSEATPRGTSSYEQYF.

The chain has TRBV5-1 and TRBJ2-7; D is undetermined. V lost 3 bases and J 0 bases, leaving 10 bases between the germline ends. The CDR3 spans 14 residues. Germline CDR1 SGHRS, CDR2 YFSETQ. CDR3 DNA: TGCGCCAGCAGCTCGTTCCCCCCCTCCTACGAGCAGTACTTC. This translates into CASSSFPPSYEQYF.

J is TRBJ1-2 and V is TRBV11-2; no firm D call. CDR1 is SGHAT and CDR2 is FQNNGV in the germline V gene. The CDR3 totals 13 residues. V lost 6 bases to trimming and J lost 8 bases, with 16 bases between them. For the CDR3, the DNA is TGTGCCAGCAGTCAGAAAGGCCGGCGGGGCTACACCTTC. Its protein product is CASSQKGRRGYTF.